Below, 12 T cell receptor beta chains from the same sample are listed, as sequenced in a study of shared T cell receptors in the human thymus. Only in-frame clones appear in the TCRdb table, and some are missing; sequencing was by immunoSEQ multiplex PCR. In the table there are roughly 550,000 clones, roughly 74% of which are singletons. A further study also used this sample, focusing on human thymus T cells.

The sequenced material came from thymocytes. The receptor set was obtained from a boy less than two years old with a congenital heart defect.

The V and J genes are TRBV7-3 and TRBJ1-5; the match to TRBD1 covers 9 bases. Germline V gene lookup returns CDR1 SGHTA and CDR2 FQGTGA. Germline trimming cut 5 bases from V and 3 bases from J; bases unmatched to any gene: 8. The length of the CDR3 is 16 residues. CDR3 in amino acids: CASSETRQGDNQPQHF. The CDR3, as DNA: TGTGCCAGCAGCGAGACCCGACAGGGGGACAATCAGCCCCAGCATTTT. The complete variable domain, with remaining parts taken from reference TRBV7-3 and TRBJ1-5, reads GAGVSQTPSNKVTEKGKYVELRCDPISGHTALYWYRQSLGQGPEFLIYFQGTGAADDSGLPNDRFFAVRPEGSVSTLKIQRTERGDSAVYLCASSETRQGDNQPQHFGDGTRLSIL.

V usage is TRBV15 and J usage is TRBJ2-5; 9 bases are a match to TRBD1. Looked up from germline, CDR1 is LNHNV and CDR2 is YYDKDF (reference sequence). The CDR3 runs to 16 residues. Unmatched junction bases numbered 7, after V lost 0 bases and J lost 5 bases. Written as DNA, the CDR3 is TGTGCCACCAGCAGAGATCGGACAGGGGAGAGGGAGACCCAGTACTTC. This sequence encodes CATSRDRTGERETQYF. Based on the CDR3 plus reference TRBV15 and TRBJ2-5, the full variable domain is DAMVIQNPRYQVTQFGKPVTLSCSQTLNHNVMYWYQQKSSQAPKLLFHYYDKDFNNEADTPDNFQSRRPNTSFCFLDIRSPGLGDTAMYLCATSRDRTGERETQYFGPGTRLLVL.

This sequence joins TRBV7-2 and TRBJ2-2; 10 bases align to TRBD2. Germline V gives CDR1 SGHTA, CDR2 FQGNSA. J was trimmed by 6 bases and V by 5 bases; bases with no gene match: 12. The CDR3 extends over 17 amino acids. As DNA, the CDR3 is TGTGCCAGCAGCCTCCTCCTAGCGGGAGAAAGAGCCGGGGAGCTGTTTTTT. Translated, it gives CASSLLLAGERAGELFF.

This chain connects TRBV6-1 to TRBJ2-7; 7 nucleotides line up with TRBD1. V gave up 0 bases and J gave up 0 bases; unmatched junction bases: 2. CDR1 and CDR2 from the germline V gene are MNHNS and SASEGT. The CDR3 is 15 residues long. This CDR3 is CASSEAQGISYEQYF. The CDR3 DNA follows: TGTGCCAGCAGTGAAGCACAGGGGATCTCCTACGAGCAGTACTTC.

The rearrangement links TRBV25-1 to TRBJ2-1, with 7 bases aligning to TRBD2. CDR1 MGHDK and CDR2 SYGVNS come from the germline V gene. V trimming: 2 bases; J trimming: 5 bases; junction bases outside the gene matches: 6. CDR3 length: 15 residues. CDR3 region: CASSEVGLPHNEQFF. The CDR3 DNA follows: TGTGCCAGCAGTGAAGTGGGACTACCACACAATGAGCAGTTCTTC.

This chain connects TRBV29-1 to TRBJ2-4; 9 nucleotides align to TRBD1. The CDR3 totals 19 residues. Trimming removed 0 bases from V and 1 base from J; junction bases left unmatched: 13. In germline, CDR1 is SQVTM, CDR2 ANQGSEA. CDR3 amino acids: CSVEDRTGGSRTAKNIQYF. The CDR3 DNA follows: TGCAGCGTTGAAGATCGCACAGGGGGCTCTAGGACGGCCAAAAACATTCAGTACTTC.

V usage is TRBV30 and J usage is TRBJ2-7; D is perhaps TRBD1 (5 bases). This CDR3 spans 17 amino acids. The V gene lost 0 bases and the J gene lost 5 bases, with 23 bases spanning the gap. Germline CDR1 reads GTSNPN; CDR2 reads SVGIG (reference sequence). The CDR3, as DNA: TGTGCCTGGAGTGTATGCAGGGAATATTTAATAAACGACGAGCAGTACTTC. Translation gives CAWSVCREYLINDEQYF.

This clone was counted only a few times. This chain uses TRBV5-1 with TRBJ2-1; no definite D call. The CDR3 consists of 16 residues. The germline CDR1 and CDR2 sequences are SGHRS and YFSETQ. Trimming took 3 bases from V and 0 from J, leaving 13 bases between them. CDR3 nucleotides: TGCGCCAGCAGCTGTAACGTTAGCCACTCCTACAATGAGCAGTTCTTC. As protein: CASSCNVSHSYNEQFF. Variable domain in full (rest from reference TRBV5-1 and TRBJ2-1): KAGVTQTPRYLIKTRGQQVTLSCSPISGHRSVSWYQQTPGQGLQFLFEYFSETQRNKGNFPGRFSGRQFSNSRSEMNVSTLELGDSALYLCASSCNVSHSYNEQFFGPGTRLTVL.

V usage is TRBV6-6 and J usage is TRBJ2-7, with 7 bases fitting TRBD2. After removal of 0 bases from V and 4 bases from J, the junction contained 6 bases not matched to a gene. The CDR3 runs 15 residues. Germline assignment: CDR1 MNHNY and CDR2 SVGAGI (reference sequence). The CDR3 loop is CASSYSGGTGYEQYF. CDR3 DNA sequence: TGTGCCAGCAGTTACTCGGGGGGGACGGGTTACGAGCAGTACTTC.

The rearrangement joins TRBV6-5 to TRBJ1-2; 7 nucleotides agree with TRBD1. Germline V gene sequence: CDR1 MNHEY, CDR2 SVGAGI. Losses at the gene ends were 7 bases for V and 5 bases for J; bases not matched to a gene: 16. There are 16 residues in the CDR3. The CDR3 DNA reads TGTGCCAGCAAATACTCTGTGAGACAGGGTCGTTATGGCTACACCTTC. Its translation: CASKYSVRQGRYGYTF.

In DNA form, the CDR3 reads TGTGCCACCAGCGGGCCGAAAACACATGGAAACACCATATATTTT. Translated, it gives CATSGPKTHGNTIYF. The chain is built from TRBV15 and TRBJ1-3; no firm D call. Germline V gene sequence: CDR1 LNHNV, CDR2 YYDKDF (reference sequence). The CDR3 runs to 15 residues. V was cut by 5 bases and J by 3 bases, with 14 bases left in between.

This rearrangement joins TRBV29-1 to TRBJ2-4, with 14 bases lining up with TRBD2. The CDR3 is 14 residues long. Germline V CDR1 and CDR2: SQVTM, ANQGSEA. V gave up 8 bases and J gave up 7 bases; unmatched junction bases: 7. This CDR3 reads CSRLAGGPNNIQYF. Here the CDR3 DNA reads TGCAGCCGACTAGCGGGAGGGCCAAACAACATTCAGTACTTC.